The sequence of this T cell receptor beta chain was determined in a study of T cell changes during pregnancy in multiple sclerosis. Using immunoSEQ multiplex PCR, the repertoire was profiled, and TCRdb retains in-frame clones only, with some absent. Here the sample spans approximately 30,000 clones, roughly 91% being singletons. The sequence was obtained from a female donor with multiple sclerosis, enrolled in a pregnancy study. This material consisted of CD8+ T cells from peripheral blood mononuclear cells, taken before pregnancy.

In nucleotides, the CDR3 is TGCAGCGTTGATCAGAGGGGAGGGCCCATTAACACTGAAGCTTTCTTT. As protein: CSVDQRGGPINTEAFF. This chain joins TRBV29-1 and TRBJ1-1; perhaps TRBD1 as D (5 bases). From germline, CDR1 is SQVTM and CDR2 ANQGSEA. The V end was cut by 3 bases, the J end by 2 bases, with 19 bases between. The CDR3 length is 16 residues.